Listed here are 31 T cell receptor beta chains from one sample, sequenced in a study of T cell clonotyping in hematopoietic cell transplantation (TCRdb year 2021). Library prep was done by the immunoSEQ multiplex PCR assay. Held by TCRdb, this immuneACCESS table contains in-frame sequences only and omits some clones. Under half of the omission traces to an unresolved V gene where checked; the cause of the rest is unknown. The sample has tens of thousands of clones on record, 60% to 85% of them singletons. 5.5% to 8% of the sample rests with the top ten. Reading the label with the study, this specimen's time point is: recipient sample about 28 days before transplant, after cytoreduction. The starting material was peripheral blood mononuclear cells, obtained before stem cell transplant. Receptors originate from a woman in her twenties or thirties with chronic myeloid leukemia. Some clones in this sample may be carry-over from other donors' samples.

CDR3 coding DNA: TGTGCCAGCAGCCTAAGCGGGGGGGGGCAGACCCAGTACTTC. Translation gives CASSLSGGGQTQYF. The V and J genes are TRBV7-3 and TRBJ2-5; 10 bases agree with TRBD2. There are 14 residues in the CDR3. CDR1 SGHTA and CDR2 FQGTGA come from the germline V gene. J was trimmed by 6 bases and V by 5 bases; bases with no gene match: 6.

DNA for the CDR3: TGTGCCATCAGTCCCAGGGAATTAGATACGCAGTATTTT. It specifies CAISPRELDTQYF. The chain joins TRBV10-3 to TRBJ2-3; maybe TRBD1 (5 bases). V lost 5 bases and J 5 bases, leaving 11 bases between the germline ends. CDR1 ENHRY and CDR2 SYGVKD come from the germline V gene. This CDR3 is built from 13 residues.

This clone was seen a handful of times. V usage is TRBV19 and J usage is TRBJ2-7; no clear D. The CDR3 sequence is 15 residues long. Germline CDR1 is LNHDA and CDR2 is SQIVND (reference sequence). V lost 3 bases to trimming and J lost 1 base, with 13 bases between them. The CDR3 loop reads CASSIFGDRSYEQYF. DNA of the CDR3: TGTGCCAGTAGTATTTTTGGGGATCGGTCCTACGAGCAGTACTTC.

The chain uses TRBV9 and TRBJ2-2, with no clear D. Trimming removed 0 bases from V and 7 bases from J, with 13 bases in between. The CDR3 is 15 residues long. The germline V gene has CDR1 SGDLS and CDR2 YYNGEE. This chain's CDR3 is CASSVGTQLGGELFF. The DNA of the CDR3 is TGTGCCAGCAGCGTAGGGACCCAACTCGGCGGGGAGCTGTTTTTT.

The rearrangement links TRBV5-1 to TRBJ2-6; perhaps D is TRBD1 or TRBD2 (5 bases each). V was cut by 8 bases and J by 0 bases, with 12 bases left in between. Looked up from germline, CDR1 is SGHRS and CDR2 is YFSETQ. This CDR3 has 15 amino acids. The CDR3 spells CASRDGSSGANVLTF. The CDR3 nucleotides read TGCGCCAGTCGGGACGGAAGCTCTGGGGCCAACGTCCTGACTTTC.

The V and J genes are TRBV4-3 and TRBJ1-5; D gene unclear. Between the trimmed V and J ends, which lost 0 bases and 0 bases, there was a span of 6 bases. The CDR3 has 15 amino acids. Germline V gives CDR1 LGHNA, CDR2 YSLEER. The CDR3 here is CASSQDRNSNQPQHF. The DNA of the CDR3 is TGCGCCAGCAGCCAAGATCGGAATAGCAATCAGCCCCAGCATTTT.

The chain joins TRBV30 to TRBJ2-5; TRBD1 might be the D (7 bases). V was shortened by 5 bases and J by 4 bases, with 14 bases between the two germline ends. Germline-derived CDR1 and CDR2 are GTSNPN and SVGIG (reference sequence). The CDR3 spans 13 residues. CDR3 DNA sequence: TGTGCCTGGGGGGCAGGGGGGACAGAGACCCAGTACTTC. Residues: CAWGAGGTETQYF.

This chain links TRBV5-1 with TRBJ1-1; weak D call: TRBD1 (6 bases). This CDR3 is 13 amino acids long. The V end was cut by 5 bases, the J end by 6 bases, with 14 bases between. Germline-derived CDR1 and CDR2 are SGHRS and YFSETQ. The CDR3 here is CASRYQTGPEAFF. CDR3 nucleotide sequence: TGCGCCAGCAGATATCAAACAGGGCCTGAAGCTTTCTTT. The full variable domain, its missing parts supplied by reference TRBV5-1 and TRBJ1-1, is KAGVTQTPRYLIKTRGQQVTLSCSPISGHRSVSWYQQTPGQGLQFLFEYFSETQRNKGNFPGRFSGRQFSNSRSEMNVSTLELGDSALYLCASRYQTGPEAFFGQGTRLTVV.

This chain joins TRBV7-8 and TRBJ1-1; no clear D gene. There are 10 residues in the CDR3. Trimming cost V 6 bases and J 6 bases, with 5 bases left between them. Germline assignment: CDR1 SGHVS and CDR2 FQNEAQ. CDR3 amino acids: CASRAAEAFF. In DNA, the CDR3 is TGTGCCAGCAGAGCCGCTGAAGCTTTCTTT. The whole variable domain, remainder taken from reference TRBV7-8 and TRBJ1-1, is GAGVSQSPRYKVAKRGQDVALRCDPISGHVSLFWYQQALGQGPEFLTYFQNEAQLDKSGLPSDRFFAERPEGSVSTLKIQRTQQEDSAVYLCASRAAEAFFGQGTRLTVV.

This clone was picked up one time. The CDR3 bases are TGTGCCAGCAGAGCCACCGGGACCGCACATGAAAAACTGTTTTTT. Translated, it gives CASRATGTAHEKLFF. This rearrangement joins TRBV6-6 to TRBJ1-4; D is perhaps TRBD1 (5 bases). CDR3 length equals 15 residues. In germline, CDR1 is MNHNY, CDR2 SVGAGI (reference sequence). V was clipped by 6 bases and J by 6 bases, with 17 bases between them.

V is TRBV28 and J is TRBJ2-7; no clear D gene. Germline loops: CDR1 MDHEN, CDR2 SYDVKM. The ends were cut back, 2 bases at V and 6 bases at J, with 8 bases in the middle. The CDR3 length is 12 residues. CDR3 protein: CASSLATGEQYF. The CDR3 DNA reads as TGTGCCAGCAGTTTAGCCACTGGCGAGCAGTACTTC.

The CDR3 DNA reads as TGTGCCAGCAGTTCCCGGACAGGGAATACTGAAGCTTTCTTT. Its protein product is CASSSRTGNTEAFF. This rearrangement joins TRBV6-5 to TRBJ1-1; 8 nucleotides line up with TRBD1. V lost 4 bases to trimming and J lost 5 bases; unmatched junction nucleotides: 6. This CDR3 spans 14 amino acids. Germline V gene sequence: CDR1 MNHEY, CDR2 SVGAGI.

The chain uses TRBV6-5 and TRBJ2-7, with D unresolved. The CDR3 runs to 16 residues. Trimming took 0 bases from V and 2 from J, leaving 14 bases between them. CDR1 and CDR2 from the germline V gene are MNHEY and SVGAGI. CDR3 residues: CASSYSPNVSPYEQYV. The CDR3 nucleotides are TGTGCCAGCAGTTACTCCCCTAACGTCAGCCCCTACGAGCAGTACGTC.

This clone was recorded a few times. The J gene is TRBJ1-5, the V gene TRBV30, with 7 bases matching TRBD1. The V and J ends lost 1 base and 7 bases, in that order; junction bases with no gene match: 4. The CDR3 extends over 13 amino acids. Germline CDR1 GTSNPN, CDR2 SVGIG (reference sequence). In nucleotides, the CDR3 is TGTGCCTGGAGTGAACAGGGGAACCAGCCCCAGCATTTT. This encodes CAWSEQGNQPQHF.

CDR3 bases: TGTGCCAGCACCCGAACCGCCTCAAGTGGGCCCCAGCATTTT. This encodes CASTRTASSGPQHF. The gene calls are TRBV6-5 and TRBJ1-5; D is unclear. V was pared by 7 bases and J by 9 bases, with 19 bases between. The V gene's germline CDR1 is MNHEY and CDR2 SVGAGI. The length of the CDR3 is 14 residues.

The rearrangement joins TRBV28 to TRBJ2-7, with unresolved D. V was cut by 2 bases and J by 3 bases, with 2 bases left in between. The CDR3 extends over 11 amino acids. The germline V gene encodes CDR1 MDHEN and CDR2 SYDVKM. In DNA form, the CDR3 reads TGTGCCAGCAGTTTAATCTACGAGCAGTACTTC. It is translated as CASSLIYEQYF.

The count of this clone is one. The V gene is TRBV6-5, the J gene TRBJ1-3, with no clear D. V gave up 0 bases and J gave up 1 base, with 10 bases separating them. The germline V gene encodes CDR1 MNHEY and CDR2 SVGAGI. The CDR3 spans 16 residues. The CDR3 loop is CASSYSSRGSGNTIYF. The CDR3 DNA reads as TGTGCCAGCAGTTACTCGTCGAGAGGTTCTGGAAACACCATATATTTT.

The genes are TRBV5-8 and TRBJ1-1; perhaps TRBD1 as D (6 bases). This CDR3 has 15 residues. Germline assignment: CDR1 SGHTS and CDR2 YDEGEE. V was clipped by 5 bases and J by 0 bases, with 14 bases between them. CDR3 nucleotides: TGTGCCAGCAGTCAAGATGGGGGCATGAACACTGAAGCTTTCTTT. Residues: CASSQDGGMNTEAFF. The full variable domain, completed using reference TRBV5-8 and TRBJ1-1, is EAGVTQSPTHLIKTRGQQATLRCSPISGHTSVYWYQQALGLGLQFLLWYDEGEERNRGNFPPRFSGRQFPNYSSELNVNALELEDSALYLCASSQDGGMNTEAFFGQGTRLTVV.

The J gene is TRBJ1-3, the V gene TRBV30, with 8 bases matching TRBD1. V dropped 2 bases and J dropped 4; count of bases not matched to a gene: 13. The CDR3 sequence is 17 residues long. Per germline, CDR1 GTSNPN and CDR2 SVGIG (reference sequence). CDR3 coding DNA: TGTGCCTGGAGTAAGGCAGGGGGCGCTTTTTCCGGAAACACCATATATTTT. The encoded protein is CAWSKAGGAFSGNTIYF.

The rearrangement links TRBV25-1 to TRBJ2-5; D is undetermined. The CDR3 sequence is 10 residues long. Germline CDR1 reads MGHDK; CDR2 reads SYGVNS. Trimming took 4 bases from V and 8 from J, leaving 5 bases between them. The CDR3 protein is CASSGLTQYF. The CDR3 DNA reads TGTGCCAGCAGTGGATTAACCCAGTACTTC. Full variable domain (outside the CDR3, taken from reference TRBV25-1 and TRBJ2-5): EADIYQTPRYLVIGTGKKITLECSQTMGHDKMYWYQQDPGMELHLIHYSYGVNSTEKGDLSSESTVSRIRTEHFPLTLESARPSHTSQYLCASSGLTQYFGPGTRLLVL.

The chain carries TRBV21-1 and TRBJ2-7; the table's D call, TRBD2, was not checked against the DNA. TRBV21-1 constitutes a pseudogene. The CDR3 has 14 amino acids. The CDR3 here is CASSKVSFSVEQYV. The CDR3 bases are TGTGCCAGCAGCAAAGTTTCCTTCTCGGTGGAGCAGTACGTC.

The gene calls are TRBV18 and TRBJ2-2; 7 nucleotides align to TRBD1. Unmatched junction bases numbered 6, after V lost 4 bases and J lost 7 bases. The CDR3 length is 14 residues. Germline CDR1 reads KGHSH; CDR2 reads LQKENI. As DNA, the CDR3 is TGTGCCAGCTCACAGGGGGCGCTCGGCGGGGAGCTGTTTTTT. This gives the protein CASSQGALGGELFF.

CDR3 sequence (DNA): TGTGCCATCAGTGAGTCAGGCTACGAGCAGTACTTC. Its protein product is CAISESGYEQYF. The chain has TRBV10-3 and TRBJ2-7; D is unresolved. The germline V gene has CDR1 ENHRY and CDR2 SYGVKD. V was shortened by 0 bases and J by 3 bases, with 3 bases between the two germline ends. The CDR3 contains 12 residues.

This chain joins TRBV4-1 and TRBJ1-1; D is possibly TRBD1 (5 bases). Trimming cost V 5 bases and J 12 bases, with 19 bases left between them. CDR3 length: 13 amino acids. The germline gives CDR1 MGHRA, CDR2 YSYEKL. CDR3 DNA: TGCGCCAGCAGCACACGGATTCGGGGGGTAACTTTCTTT. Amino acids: CASSTRIRGVTFF.

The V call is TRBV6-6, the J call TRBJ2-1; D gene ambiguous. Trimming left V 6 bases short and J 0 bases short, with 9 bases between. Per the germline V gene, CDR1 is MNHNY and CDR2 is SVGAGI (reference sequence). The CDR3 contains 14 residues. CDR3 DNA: TGTGCCAGCAGCCCCCCCAGCTCCTACAATGAGCAGTTCTTC. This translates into CASSPPSSYNEQFF.

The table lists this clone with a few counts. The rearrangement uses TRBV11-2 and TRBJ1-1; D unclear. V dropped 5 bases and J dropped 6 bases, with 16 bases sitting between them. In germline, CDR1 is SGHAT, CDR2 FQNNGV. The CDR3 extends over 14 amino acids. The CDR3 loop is CASSDLAGSAEAFF. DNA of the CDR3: TGTGCCAGCAGCGATCTCGCCGGGAGTGCTGAAGCTTTCTTT.

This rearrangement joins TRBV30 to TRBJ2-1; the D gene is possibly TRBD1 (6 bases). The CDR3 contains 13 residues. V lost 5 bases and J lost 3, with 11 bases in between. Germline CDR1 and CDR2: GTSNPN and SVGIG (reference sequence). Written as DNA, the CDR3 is TGTGCCTGGGAGGGGGAGATCTACAATGAGCAGTTCTTC. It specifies CAWEGEIYNEQFF.

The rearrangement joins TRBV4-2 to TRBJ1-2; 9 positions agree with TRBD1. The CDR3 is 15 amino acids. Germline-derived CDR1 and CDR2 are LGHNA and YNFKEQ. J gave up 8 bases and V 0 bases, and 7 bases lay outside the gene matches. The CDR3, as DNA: TGTGCCAGCAGCCAAGACGGACAGGGGAGAGGGGGCTACACCTTC. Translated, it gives CASSQDGQGRGGYTF.

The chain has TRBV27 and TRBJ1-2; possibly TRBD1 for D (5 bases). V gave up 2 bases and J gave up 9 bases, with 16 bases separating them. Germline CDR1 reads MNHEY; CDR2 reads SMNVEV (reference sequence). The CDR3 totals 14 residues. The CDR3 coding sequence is TGTGCCAGCAGTTTAAGGGGCCAAGGAGTGAGCTACACCTTC. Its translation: CASSLRGQGVSYTF.

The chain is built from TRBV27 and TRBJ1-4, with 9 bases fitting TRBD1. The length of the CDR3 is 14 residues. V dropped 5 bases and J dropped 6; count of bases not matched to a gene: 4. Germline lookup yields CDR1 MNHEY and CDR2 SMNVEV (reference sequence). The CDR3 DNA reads TGTGCCAGCAGTGGGGACAGGGATGATGAAAAACTGTTTTTT. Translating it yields CASSGDRDDEKLFF.

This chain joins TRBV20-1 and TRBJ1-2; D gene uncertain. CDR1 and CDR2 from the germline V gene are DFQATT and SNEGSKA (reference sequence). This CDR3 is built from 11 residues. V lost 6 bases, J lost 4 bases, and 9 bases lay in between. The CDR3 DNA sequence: TGCAGTGCACACCACTCCTATGGCTACACCTTC. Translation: CSAHHSYGYTF.